Listed below are T cell receptor beta chains from one sample, sequenced in a study of PD-1 blockade in classical Hodgkin lymphoma. The repertoire was sequenced with immunoSEQ multiplex PCR; TCRdb's copy has only in-frame clones and lacks some. The table has 100,000 to 120,000 clones, 80% to 90% seen once. The material sequenced was peripheral blood mononuclear cells (PBMCs), taken before the second cycle of nivolumab. Source of these receptors: a human donor with classical Hodgkin lymphoma. Both conserved end residues are part of each CDR3. The D gene is left open where the match is weak. Size is stated for part of the rows, as once, few or many counts, or as a class when the clone is expanded.

D	V	J	size	CDR3	DNA
NA	TRBV6-6	TRBJ1-1	NA	CASNRNPNTEAFF	TGTGCCAGCAATCGCAACCCGAACACTGAAGCTTTCTTT
NA	TRBV18	TRBJ2-5	NA	CASSPPTSGATQYF	TGTGCCAGCTCACCACCCACATCCGGGGCGACCCAGTACTTC
NA	TRBV7-9	TRBJ1-4	NA	CASSPRELVGFGEKLFF	TGTGCCAGCAGCCCGCGCGAACTAGTAGGGTTTGGGGAAAAACTGTTTTTT
NA	TRBV25-1	TRBJ2-1	NA	CASSESLGNEQFF	TGTGCCAGCAGTGAATCACTGGGGAATGAGCAGTTCTTC
TRBD1	TRBV30	TRBJ1-2	NA	CAWARDRGSYTF	TGTGCCTGGGCCCGGGACAGGGGTAGCTACACCTTC
NA	TRBV6-5	TRBJ1-1	NA	CASSSIREMGTEAFF	TGTGCCAGCAGTTCAATCAGGGAAATGGGCACTGAAGCTTTCTTT
TRBD1	TRBV4-1	TRBJ2-7	NA	CASSQSTGVTYEQYF	TGCGCCAGCAGCCAATCGACAGGGGTCACCTACGAGCAGTACTTC
NA	TRBV27	TRBJ2-3	once	CASSFLANTDTQYF	TGTGCCAGCAGTTTTCTAGCGAACACAGATACGCAGTATTTT
NA	TRBV11-2	TRBJ2-1	NA	CASIRAGYLYNEQFF	TGTGCCAGCATCCGAGCTGGGTATCTCTACAATGAGCAGTTCTTC
NA	TRBV10-3	TRBJ2-7	NA	CAISDTLYYEQYF	TGTGCCATCAGTGATACATTGTACTACGAGCAGTACTTC
NA	TRBV19	TRBJ1-2	NA	CASRTAGQYYGYTF	TGTGCCAGCCGAACAGCAGGGCAGTACTATGGCTACACCTTC
TRBD1	TRBV4-1	TRBJ2-2	once	CASSQVVLGTAPYTGELFF	TGCGCCAGCAGCCAAGTGGTTCTCGGGACAGCCCCATACACCGGGGAGCTGTTTTTT
NA	TRBV30	TRBJ1-5	NA	CAWSVRGRINQPQHF	TGTGCCTGGAGTGTCAGGGGCCGGATAAATCAGCCCCAGCATTTT
NA	TRBV18	TRBJ1-1	NA	CASSDLRNTEAFF	TGTGCCAGCTCAGATCTCAGGAACACTGAAGCTTTCTTT
TRBD2	TRBV7-9	TRBJ2-3	NA	CASSKYSGSWADTQYF	TGTGCCAGCAGCAAATATAGCGGGAGTTGGGCAGATACGCAGTATTTT
NA	TRBV6-5	TRBJ2-7	NA	CASSVTFTLGEQYF	TGTGCCAGCAGTGTTACCTTTACCCTGGGGGAGCAGTACTTC
NA	TRBV6-1	TRBJ2-6	NA	CASSENPGAGANVLTF	TGTGCCAGCAGTGAAAACCCCGGTGCTGGGGCCAACGTCCTGACTTTC
NA	TRBV4-3	TRBJ2-2	NA	CASSQAIFRQNTGELFF	TGCGCCAGCAGCCAAGCTATTTTCCGACAGAACACCGGGGAGCTGTTTTTT
TRBD2	TRBV7-2	TRBJ2-3	NA	CASSSLPGSGGSTDTQYF	TGTGCCAGCAGCTCCCTGCCAGGGAGCGGGGGGAGCACAGATACGCAGTATTTT
NA	TRBV18	TRBJ1-1	NA	CASSRSASGTEAFF	TGTGCCAGCTCACGGTCGGCCTCGGGGACTGAAGCTTTCTTT
TRBD1	TRBV19	TRBJ1-1	NA	CASTKDRGTEAFF	TGTGCCAGTACTAAAGACAGGGGCACTGAAGCTTTCTTT
TRBD1	TRBV7-9	TRBJ1-3	NA	CASSPGGQGTGNTIYF	TGTGCCAGCAGCCCGGGAGGACAGGGGACTGGAAACACCATATATTTT
NA	TRBV2	TRBJ1-3	many	CASRLSAVSGNTIYF	TGTGCCAGCAGGCTTTCAGCTGTCTCTGGAAACACCATATATTTT
TRBD2	TRBV30	TRBJ2-1	NA	CAWRDGLAGLNEQFF	TGTGCCTGGAGGGATGGACTAGCGGGACTTAATGAGCAGTTCTTC
TRBD1	TRBV30	TRBJ1-4	NA	CAWRTQGVGEKLFF	TGTGCCTGGAGAACCCAGGGGGTGGGAGAAAAACTGTTTTTT
NA	TRBV4-3	TRBJ2-4	NA	CASSQGMGDLAKNIQYF	TGCGCCAGCAGCCAAGGGATGGGTGACTTAGCCAAAAACATTCAGTACTTC
TRBD1	TRBV7-9	TRBJ2-3	NA	CASSEDRTSTDTQYF	TGTGCCAGCAGCGAGGACAGGACTAGCACAGATACGCAGTATTTT
TRBD2	TRBV10-3	TRBJ2-7	NA	CAISESSGSYEQYF	TGTGCCATCAGTGAGTCTAGCGGGTCCTACGAGCAGTACTTC
NA	TRBV2	TRBJ2-7	NA	CASSGGQGSYEQYF	TGTGCCAGCAGTGGGGGGCAGGGATCCTACGAGCAGTACTTC
TRBD2	TRBV5-1	TRBJ2-1	NA	CASSLLAGGRSSYNEQFF	TGCGCCAGCAGCTTATTAGCGGGAGGAAGGAGCTCCTACAATGAGCAGTTCTTC
NA	TRBV4-2	TRBJ2-3	once	CASSQDLNTQYF	TGTGCCAGCAGCCAAGATCTGAATACGCAGTATTTT
NA	TRBV5-1	TRBJ2-5	NA	CASSFTGPHETQYF	TGCGCCAGCAGCTTCACAGGACCCCACGAGACCCAGTACTTC
TRBD1	TRBV7-2	TRBJ1-1	NA	CASSLTGMNAEAFF	TGTGCCAGCAGCTTGACAGGGATGAACGCTGAAGCTTTCTTT
NA	TRBV7-2	TRBJ1-2	NA	CASSNNYGYTF	TGTGCCAGCAGCAATAACTATGGCTACACCTTC
NA	TRBV6-5	TRBJ2-1	NA	CASSRRVNEQFF	TGTGCCAGCAGTCGGAGGGTCAATGAGCAGTTCTTC
NA	TRBV7-6	TRBJ2-1	NA	CASSLLGPSNEQFF	TGTGCCAGCAGCTTATTAGGTCCCAGCAATGAGCAGTTCTTC
NA	TRBV5-1	TRBJ2-7	once	CASSLEGYEQYF	TGCGCCAGCAGCTTGGAGGGGTACGAGCAGTACTTC
TRBD1	TRBV19	TRBJ1-5	few	CASSTYGQGSSNQPQHF	TGTGCCAGTAGTACCTACGGACAGGGGTCGAGCAATCAGCCCCAGCATTTT
TRBD1	TRBV6-4	TRBJ1-2	NA	CASSDFQGAYGYTF	TGTGCCAGCAGTGACTTTCAGGGGGCATATGGCTACACCTTC
TRBD2	TRBV5-1	TRBJ2-1	NA	CASKLAAGVRNEQFF	TGCGCCAGCAAACTCGCAGCGGGAGTTAGGAATGAGCAGTTCTTC
TRBD2	TRBV6-5	TRBJ2-1	NA	CASSYLREGHNEQFF	TGTGCCAGCAGTTACTTGCGGGAGGGCCACAATGAGCAGTTCTTC
NA	TRBV7-2	TRBJ2-7	NA	CASSWAPESYEQYF	TGTGCCAGCAGCTGGGCCCCGGAATCCTACGAGCAGTACTTC
TRBD2	TRBV5-1	TRBJ2-7	NA	CASSYLAGAYEQYF	TGCGCCAGCAGCTATCTAGCGGGAGCTTACGAGCAGTACTTC
NA	TRBV7-9	TRBJ1-1	NA	CASSLPPGGVGGNVAFF	TGTGCCAGCAGCTTACCCCCGGGGGGAGTAGGGGGGAATGTCGCTTTCTTT
TRBD1	TRBV7-8	TRBJ2-7	NA	CASSLGQGADEQYF	TGTGCCAGCAGCTTAGGGCAGGGGGCCGACGAGCAGTACTTC
NA	TRBV21-1	TRBJ2-7	NA	CASSKGGGRVYEQYF	TGTGCCAGCAGCAAAGGAGGAGGGAGGGTTTACGAGCAGTACTTC
NA	TRBV6-4	TRBJ1-2	few	CASSDSRGYTF	TGTGCCAGCAGTGACTCGAGGGGCTACACCTTC
TRBD1	TRBV18	TRBJ1-1	NA	CASSPQGGTEAFF	TGTGCCAGCTCACCCCAGGGGGGCACTGAAGCTTTCTTT
NA	TRBV7-9	TRBJ2-1	NA	CASSLLLNQGFEQFF	TGTGCCAGCAGCTTACTCCTTAATCAGGGATTTGAGCAGTTCTTC
NA	TRBV5-1	TRBJ2-7	NA	CASSLTGSYEQYF	TGCGCCAGCAGCTTGACAGGGTCCTACGAGCAGTACTTC
NA	TRBV29-1	TRBJ2-1	NA	CSVGRLGPDEQFF	TGCAGCGTTGGAAGACTAGGTCCCGATGAGCAGTTCTTC
TRBD1	TRBV28	TRBJ2-4	NA	CASKTGTGGDIQYF	TGTGCCAGCAAGACCGGGACAGGGGGCGACATTCAGTACTTC
NA	TRBV6-5	TRBJ2-7	NA	CASSQTYEQYF	TGTGCCAGCAGTCAAACCTACGAGCAGTACTTC
TRBD2	TRBV6-5	TRBJ2-5	NA	CASSYSAGDIQETQYF	TGTGCCAGCAGTTACTCAGCGGGAGACATCCAAGAGACCCAGTACTTC
NA	TRBV14	TRBJ1-4	NA	CASSQTGDGTYYEKLFF	TGTGCCAGCAGCCAAACGGGGGACGGGACATATTATGAAAAACTGTTTTTT